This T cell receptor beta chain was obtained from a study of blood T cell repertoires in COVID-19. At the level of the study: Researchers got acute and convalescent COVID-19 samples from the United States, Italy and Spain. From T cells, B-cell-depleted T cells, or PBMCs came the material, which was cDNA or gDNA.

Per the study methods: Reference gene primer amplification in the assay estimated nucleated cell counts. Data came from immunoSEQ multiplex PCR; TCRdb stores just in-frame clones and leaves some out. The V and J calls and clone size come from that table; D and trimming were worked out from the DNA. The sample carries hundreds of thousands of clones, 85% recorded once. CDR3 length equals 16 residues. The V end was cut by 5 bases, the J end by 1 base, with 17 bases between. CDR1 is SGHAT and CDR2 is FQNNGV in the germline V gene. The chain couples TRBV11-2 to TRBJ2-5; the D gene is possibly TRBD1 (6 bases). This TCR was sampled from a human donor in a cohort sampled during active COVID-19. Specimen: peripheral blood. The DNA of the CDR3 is TGTGCCAGCAGCACGCGTACAGGGTCTCTCCAAGAGACCCAGTACTTC. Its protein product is CASSTRTGSLQETQYF.